The 20 T cell receptor beta chains below come from one sample, sequenced in a study of high-grade serous ovarian cancer treatment subgroups. The assay was immunoSEQ multiplex PCR, and TCRdb's table has in-frame clones only and misses some. Here the sample spans approximately 690 clones, roughly 70% being singletons. Tumor samples were obtained before definitive surgery or chemotherapy. Specimen: tumor tissue. The receptors come from a human donor with high-grade serous ovarian cancer.

The J gene is TRBJ2-7, the V gene TRBV4-3, with D perhaps being TRBD1 or TRBD2 (6 bases each). The V gene's germline CDR1 is LGHNA and CDR2 YSLEER. Trimming left V 2 bases short and J 6 bases short, with 11 bases between. The CDR3 spans 13 residues. The CDR3 reads CASSQIQGGEQYF. CDR3 nucleotides: TGCGCCAGCAGCCAAATACAGGGAGGCGAGCAGTACTTC.

The chain joins TRBV19 to TRBJ1-1, with D possibly being TRBD1 (6 bases). The CDR3 totals 15 residues. The germline gives CDR1 LNHDA, CDR2 SQIVND (reference sequence). Trimming left V 4 bases short and J 4 bases short, with 16 bases between. CDR3 sequence reads: CASSTAGEGGTEAFF. For the CDR3, the DNA is TGTGCCAGTAGTACCGCAGGGGAGGGAGGCACTGAAGCTTTCTTT.

This clone showed up just once. The chain uses TRBV5-8 and TRBJ1-2; weak D call: TRBD1 (5 bases). Germline CDR1 SGHTS, CDR2 YDEGEE. The CDR3 loop spans 14 amino acids. Trimming shortened V by 2 bases and J by 4 bases, and 12 bases separated the two germline ends. Written as DNA, the CDR3 is TGTGCCAGCAGCTTTTTAGAGGGGACCTATGGCTACACCTTC. Its translation is CASSFLEGTYGYTF.

This chain connects TRBV28 to TRBJ1-2; D is undetermined. CDR3 length equals 13 residues. The V end was cut by 5 bases, the J end by 0 bases, with 7 bases between. Germline CDR1 and CDR2: MDHEN and SYDVKM. CDR3 sequence: CASSRHSNYGYTF. CDR3 DNA: TGTGCCAGCAGTCGACATTCTAACTATGGCTACACCTTC.

In DNA, the CDR3 is TGTGCCAGCAGTATAACGACAGGGAGCAATCAGCCCCAGCATTTT. Translated, it gives CASSITTGSNQPQHF. The chain joins TRBV2 to TRBJ1-5, with 7 bases fitting TRBD1. The length of the CDR3 is 15 residues. V shed 5 bases, J shed 1 base, and the junction held 5 bases outside the gene matches. In germline, CDR1 is SNHLY, CDR2 FYNNEI.

DNA for the CDR3: TGTGCCTGGAACAGGCAGGACATAGAATCTGAAAAACTGTTTTTT. The encoded protein is CAWNRQDIESEKLFF. The chain has TRBV30 and TRBJ1-4; TRBD1 might be the D (5 bases). This CDR3 is built from 15 residues. Deletions cut 4 bases from V and 7 bases from J, with 19 bases between. Looked up from germline, CDR1 is GTSNPN and CDR2 is SVGIG (reference sequence).

The chain employs TRBV25-1 and TRBJ1-1, with D unclear. CDR1 is MGHDK, CDR2 SYGVNS, per germline. Between the trimmed V and J ends, which lost 4 bases and 1 base, there was a span of 7 bases. The CDR3 length is 13 residues. The CDR3 here is CASSASQNTEAFF. The CDR3 DNA reads TGTGCCAGCAGTGCCTCCCAGAACACTGAAGCTTTCTTT.

Only one count was recorded for this clone. V usage is TRBV27 and J usage is TRBJ2-3; tentatively, D is TRBD1 or TRBD2 (5 bases each). The CDR3 is made up of 14 amino acids. CDR1 is MNHEY, CDR2 SMNVEV, per germline (reference sequence). Trimming pared 3 bases from V and 3 bases from J, leaving 10 bases between. The CDR3 DNA sequence: TGTGCCAGCAGTTTTGAGGGGCGGACAGATACGCAGTATTTT. This sequence encodes CASSFEGRTDTQYF.

The chain carries TRBV5-1 and TRBJ2-5; no reliable D call. Trimming cost V 4 bases and J 2 bases, with 12 bases left between them. The CDR3 extends over 14 amino acids. The V gene's germline CDR1 is SGHRS and CDR2 YFSETQ. In DNA, the CDR3 is TGCGCCAGCAGCCAAGGGTTTGAACAAGAGACCCAGTACTTC. This translates into CASSQGFEQETQYF.

V is TRBV28 and J is TRBJ1-5; weak D call: TRBD1 (6 bases). This CDR3 has 16 amino acids. The ends were cut back, 4 bases at V and 3 bases at J, with 16 bases in the middle. The germline gives CDR1 MDHEN, CDR2 SYDVKM. The CDR3 DNA reads as TGTGCCAGCAGTTGGGGGGGGAGGGGGACCAATCAGCCCCAGCATTTT. It encodes CASSWGGRGTNQPQHF.

The rearrangement links TRBV7-2 to TRBJ2-1, with D perhaps TRBD2 (7 bases). V lost 3 bases, J lost 12 bases, and 15 bases lay in between. This CDR3 has 13 amino acids. The germline CDR1 and CDR2 sequences are SGHTA and FQGNSA. The CDR3 nucleotides are TGTGCCAGCAGCTTTGTTCAGAGGGGGGGGCAGTTCTTC. The encoded protein is CASSFVQRGGQFF.

The chain joins TRBV5-1 to TRBJ1-3; tentatively, D is TRBD1 (5 bases). The V gene lost 3 bases and the J gene lost 0 bases, with 13 bases spanning the gap. The CDR3 runs to 16 residues. Germline lookup yields CDR1 SGHRS and CDR2 YFSETQ. The CDR3 protein is CASSSRGLSSGNTIYF. DNA of the CDR3: TGCGCCAGCAGCTCGCGGGGCTTGAGCTCTGGAAACACCATATATTTT.

V and J are TRBV7-6 and TRBJ2-1; 11 bases match TRBD2. With 6 bases clipped from V and 7 bases from J, the junction kept 14 bases outside the gene matches. This CDR3 spans 17 amino acids. Germline CDR1 reads SGHVS; CDR2 reads FNYEAQ. The CDR3 coding sequence is TGTGCCAGCAGTCCCACTCCCGGGACTAGCGGCTTGAATGAGCAGTTCTTC. It yields the protein CASSPTPGTSGLNEQFF.

The chain links TRBV7-3 to TRBJ1-2, with 10 nucleotides matching TRBD1. The CDR3 runs 15 residues. Germline lookup yields CDR1 SGHTA and CDR2 FQGTGA. Germline trimming cut 5 bases from V and 1 base from J; bases unmatched to any gene: 4. The CDR3 coding sequence is TGTGCCAGCAGCCCGGGACAGGGGATTAACTATGGCTACACCTTC. Translation gives CASSPGQGINYGYTF. The variable domain in full, with the rest retrieved from reference TRBV7-3 and TRBJ1-2, is GAGVSQTPSNKVTEKGKYVELRCDPISGHTALYWYRQSLGQGPEFLIYFQGTGAADDSGLPNDRFFAVRPEGSVSTLKIQRTERGDSAVYLCASSPGQGINYGYTFGSGTRLTVV.

This chain uses TRBV7-2 with TRBJ2-7, with 8 nucleotides matching TRBD1. After removal of 1 base from V and 0 bases from J, the junction contained 2 bases not matched to a gene. This CDR3 comprises 15 residues. Germline-derived CDR1 and CDR2 are SGHTA and FQGNSA. DNA for the CDR3: TGTGCCAGCAGCTTAGTGGGACAGGCCTCCTACGAGCAGTACTTC. Translating it yields CASSLVGQASYEQYF. The full variable domain, its missing parts supplied by reference TRBV7-2 and TRBJ2-7, is GAGVSQSPSNKVTEKGKDVELRCDPISGHTALYWYRQSLGQGLEFLIYFQGNSAPDKSGLPSDRFSAERTGGSVSTLTIQRTQQEDSAVYLCASSLVGQASYEQYFGPGTRLTVT.

The chain joins TRBV7-9 to TRBJ1-1, with TRBD1 matching over 7 bases. The V gene's germline CDR1 is SEHNR and CDR2 FQNEAQ (reference sequence). This CDR3 is 15 amino acids long. Trimming cost V 1 base and J 0 bases; bases outside gene matches: 2. In DNA form, the CDR3 reads TGTGCCAGCAGCTTAGGGGGACAGCTGAACACTGAAGCTTTCTTT. The encoded protein is CASSLGGQLNTEAFF.

The chain joins TRBV4-2 to TRBJ1-1; the D gene is possibly TRBD1 (5 bases). The CDR3 runs to 14 residues. Between the trimmed V and J ends, which lost 3 bases and 1 base, there was a span of 9 bases. Per the germline V gene, CDR1 is LGHNA and CDR2 is YNFKEQ. The CDR3 loop reads CASSQGTENTEAFF. DNA of the CDR3: TGTGCCAGCAGCCAGGGGACCGAGAACACTGAAGCTTTCTTT.

This chain uses TRBV11-3 with TRBJ2-6; no clear D gene. V lost 5 bases to trimming and J lost 5 bases, with 19 bases between them. This CDR3 spans 17 amino acids. Germline loops: CDR1 SGHNT, CDR2 YENEEA. The CDR3 nucleotides read TGTGCCAGCAGCCAGTTAACTCGACAAAGTCGGGCCAACGTCCTGACTTTC. Its protein is CASSQLTRQSRANVLTF.

The chain employs TRBV27 and TRBJ2-6; 7 positions agree with TRBD1. There are 16 residues in the CDR3. In germline, CDR1 is MNHEY, CDR2 SMNVEV (reference sequence). Trimming at V came to 3 bases and at J to 4 bases, leaving 6 bases not matched to a gene. CDR3 coding DNA: TGTGCCAGCAGTTTCAGAACAGGGGTCGGGGCCAACGTCCTGACTTTC. It is translated as CASSFRTGVGANVLTF.

In its sample, this clone was seen once. The chain carries TRBV30 and TRBJ1-2, with no clear D. CDR3 length equals 13 residues. V lost 8 bases, J lost 4 bases, and 17 bases lay in between. CDR1 is GTSNPN, CDR2 SVGIG, per germline (reference sequence). The CDR3 here is CARYEVGSYGYTF. CDR3 sequence (DNA): TGTGCCCGCTACGAGGTTGGGAGCTATGGCTACACCTTC.